Listed below are T cell receptor beta chains from one sample, sequenced in a study of cytomegalovirus exposure and HLA in healthy donors. Using immunoSEQ multiplex PCR, the repertoire was profiled, and TCRdb retains in-frame clones only, with some absent. The sample carries 85,000 to 100,000 clones, 77% recorded once. Sequencing used PBMCs. These receptors all come from a middle-aged woman in good health and CMV-seronegative. CDR3s leave out the opening cysteine and the closing phenylalanine or tryptophan.

>TRBV5-1|TRBJ1-3
ASSLEETGGPGNTIY
>TRBV5-1|TRBJ2-1
ASSFFGGAGNEQF
>TRBV30|TRBJ1-2
AWGIQGVGGYT
>TRBV4-2|TRBJ2-7
ASSQDIGAGGAYEQY
>TRBV2|TRBJ2-1
ASISKRGLNEQF
>TRBV4-1|TRBJ2-1
ASTNSYNEQF
>TRBV30|TRBJ1-1
AASEEMNTEAF
>TRBV5-1|TRBJ1-1
ASSKDRGSEAF
>TRBV28|TRBJ2-7
ASSLYRSSYEQY
>TRBV19|TRBJ1-2
ASSIDRRGRRSIPGYT
>TRBV19|TRBJ2-7
ASSMGQGWYEQY
>TRBV6-5|TRBJ2-1
ASSYLGEQF
>TRBV2|TRBJ1-5
ASLLDRGSNQPQH
>TRBV2|TRBJ1-2
APGKGRSYGYT
>TRBV5-1|TRBJ2-1
ASRGTSGGPSSYNEQF
>TRBV7-6|TRBJ2-7
ASSYRDDEQY
>TRBV6-5|TRBJ1-5
ASSQNRGSNQPQH
>TRBV7-3|TRBJ2-1
ASSLMSGLNEQF